Following are 30 T cell receptor beta chains from one sample sequenced in a study of human T cells and chemical hapten exposure. TCRdb analysed the RACE reads with MiXCR anew, one entry per CDR3 protein. The sample lists tens of thousands of distinct CDR3 sequences, approximately 9.3% seen once, with approximately 12% in the top ten. Time point indicated: patch test 1, 2 weeks after DPC sensitization. Noted treatment: therapeutic diphenylcyclopropenone sensitization with weekly scalp DPC. Sequencing was performed on whole blood, taken in connection with sensitization to the hapten diphenylcyclopropenone (DPC). Receptor source: a woman between 40 and 55 years old with alopecia areata. Some clones in this sample may be carry-over from other donors' samples.

This clonotype occurred a few times. The genes are TRBV9 and TRBJ2-3; TRBD2 aligns across 9 bases. Trimming took 8 bases from V and 6 from J; bases not matched to a gene: 22. Germline CDR1 is SGDLS and CDR2 is YYNGEE. This CDR3 spans 18 amino acids. CDR3 residues: CASSLPAYLAGIDDTQYF. The CDR3 DNA follows: TGTGCCAGTTCGCTCCCGGCCTACCTAGCGGGGATTGACGATACGCAGTATTTT.

This clonotype has a count of ten or more. The chain has TRBV11-2 and TRBJ1-2; 7 bases line up with TRBD1. V shed 0 bases, J shed 0 bases, and the junction held 7 bases outside the gene matches. The germline gives CDR1 SGHAT, CDR2 FQNNGV. This CDR3 comprises 17 residues. The DNA of the CDR3 is TGTGCCAGCAGCTTAGACACACAGGGGCGACCTAACTATGGCTACACCTTC. Amino acids: CASSLDTQGRPNYGYTF.

This clonotype occurred many times. The CDR3 DNA reads TGTGCCAGCAGTTTACAGTCGGGGGCCACAGATACGCAGTATTTT. Protein: CASSLQSGATDTQYF. The chain uses TRBV27 and TRBJ2-3, with D perhaps TRBD1 or TRBD2 (6 bases each). The V gene's germline CDR1 is MNHEY and CDR2 SMNVEV (reference sequence). V dropped 2 bases and J dropped 2 bases, with 11 bases sitting between them. This CDR3 is 15 amino acids long.

This clonotype occurred many times. CDR3 sequence (DNA): TGTGCCAGCGCCCGCGAGGGCGAATTTATTTACGAGCAGTACTTC. It yields the protein CASAREGEFIYEQYF. The chain combines TRBV25-1 with TRBJ2-7; the D gene is possibly TRBD2 (5 bases). In germline, CDR1 is MGHDK, CDR2 SYGVNS. The CDR3 totals 15 residues. The V end was cut by 8 bases, the J end by 4 bases, with 21 bases between.

This clonotype came up a few times. This chain uses TRBV11-3 with TRBJ2-6; D is perhaps TRBD2 (5 bases). Trimming took off 5 bases at V and 2 bases at J, with 7 bases between the two ends. Germline V CDR1 and CDR2: SGHNT, YENEEA. This CDR3 spans 14 amino acids. CDR3 sequence: CASSPGTGANVLTF. DNA of the CDR3: TGTGCCAGCAGCCCGGGGACTGGGGCCAACGTCCTGACTTTC. The full variable domain, completed using reference TRBV11-3 and TRBJ2-6, is EAGVVQSPRYKIIEKKQPVAFWCNPISGHNTLYWYLQNLGQGPELLIRYENEEAVDDSQLPKDRFSAERLKGVDSTLKIQPAELGDSAVYLCASSPGTGANVLTFGAGSRLTVL.

This clonotype was counted only a few times. The chain is built from TRBV29-1 and TRBJ1-3; D is perhaps TRBD1 (6 bases). In germline, CDR1 is SQVTM, CDR2 ANQGSEA. The CDR3 has 15 amino acids. Trimming took 6 bases from V and 0 from J, leaving 15 bases between them. The CDR3 DNA follows: TGCAGCGTACATAGAGGGGGGGCCTCTGGAAACACCATATATTTT. Protein: CSVHRGGASGNTIYF. The complete variable domain, with remaining parts taken from reference TRBV29-1 and TRBJ1-3, reads SAVISQKPSRDICQRGTSLTIQCQVDSQVTMMFWYRQQPGQSLTLIATANQGSEATYESGFVIDKFPISRPNLTFSTLTVSNMSPEDSSIYLCSVHRGGASGNTIYFGEGSWLTVV.

In its sample, this clonotype was seen a few times. The chain links TRBV12-5 to TRBJ1-5; TRBD1 agrees at 10 bases. Losses at the gene ends were 5 bases for V and 8 bases for J; bases not matched to a gene: 12. The CDR3 has 16 amino acids. Looked up from germline, CDR1 is LGHNT and CDR2 is FRNRAP. Here the CDR3 DNA reads TGTGCTAGTGGTGCGGGACAGGGGATCTCAGCAGAGCCCCAGCATTTT. It translates to CASGAGQGISAEPQHF.

A word on this clonotype: Since the CDR3 does not end with the conserved phenylalanine or tryptophan, this likely comes from a read error. This rearrangement joins TRBV7-9 to TRBJ2-1; D uncertain. V lost 6 bases and J lost 2, with 11 bases in between. Germline CDR1 reads SEHNR; CDR2 reads FQNEAQ (reference sequence). The CDR3 sequence is 14 residues long. DNA for the CDR3: TGTGCCAGCAGTTTACAGACCACCTACAATGAGCAGTTCCTC. This codes for CASSLQTTYNEQFL.

In its sample, this clonotype was seen many times. The gene calls are TRBV11-3 and TRBJ2-2; TRBD2 agrees at 10 bases. This CDR3 has 15 residues. Germline CDR1 reads SGHNT; CDR2 reads YENEEA. Trimming cost V 5 bases and J 4 bases; bases outside gene matches: 4. The CDR3 is CASSRSGGATGELFF. CDR3 coding DNA: TGTGCCAGCAGCCGGAGCGGGGGGGCCACCGGGGAGCTGTTTTTT.

This clonotype turned up a few times. The chain has TRBV27 and TRBJ1-1; D gene uncertain. CDR3 size: 14 residues. Germline-derived CDR1 and CDR2 are MNHEY and SMNVEV (reference sequence). The germline V and J ends were trimmed by 7 bases and 1 base, with 13 bases remaining between them. The CDR3: CASKSRRTNTEAFF. The CDR3 DNA reads as TGTGCCAGCAAGTCCAGAAGGACGAACACTGAAGCTTTCTTT.

The table lists this clonotype with a few counts. This rearrangement joins TRBV29-1 to TRBJ1-4; TRBD1 matches at 10 bases. CDR1 and CDR2 (germline): SQVTM, ANQGSEA. V lost 7 bases, J lost 7 bases, and 6 bases stayed unmatched. There are 13 residues in the CDR3. The DNA of the CDR3 is TGCAGCGCCGCCGGGACAGGGGCTGAAAAACTGTTTTTT. Translating gives CSAAGTGAEKLFF. Full variable domain (rest looked up from reference TRBV29-1 and TRBJ1-4): SAVISQKPSRDICQRGTSLTIQCQVDSQVTMMFWYRQQPGQSLTLIATANQGSEATYESGFVIDKFPISRPNLTFSTLTVSNMSPEDSSIYLCSAAGTGAEKLFFGSGTQLSVL.

This clonotype was counted ten times or more. The chain has TRBV7-6 and TRBJ2-3; possibly TRBD2 for D (5 bases). The CDR3 is 17 residues long. The ends were cut back, 2 bases at V and 1 base at J, with 16 bases in the middle. Germline loops: CDR1 SGHVS, CDR2 FNYEAQ. The CDR3 DNA sequence: TGTGCCAGCAGCTTAATTCGGAGAAGCGGACGCACAGATACGCAGTATTTT. Its translation is CASSLIRRSGRTDTQYF.

This clonotype was detected many times. This chain links TRBV5-1 with TRBJ2-6; 8 bases align to TRBD1. This CDR3 is built from 19 residues. Trimming at V came to 4 bases and at J to 0 bases, leaving 12 bases not matched to a gene. CDR1 SGHRS and CDR2 YFSETQ come from the germline V gene. The CDR3 loop reads CASSPLPGQVNSGANVLTF. The CDR3 DNA reads as TGCGCCAGCAGCCCCTTGCCGGGACAGGTCAACTCTGGGGCCAACGTCCTGACTTTC.

The chain combines TRBV7-6 with TRBJ2-7, with TRBD1 as a possible D gene (5 bases). The CDR3 totals 15 residues. The V gene lost 5 bases and the J gene lost 2 bases, with 16 bases spanning the gap. Germline CDR1 and CDR2: SGHVS and FNYEAQ. CDR3 loop: CASSPQGSGPYEQYF. The CDR3 bases are TGTGCCAGCAGCCCCCAGGGTTCGGGCCCCTACGAGCAGTACTTC. Full variable domain (outside the CDR3, taken from reference TRBV7-6 and TRBJ2-7): GAGVSQSPRYKVTKRGQDVALRCDPISGHVSLYWYRQALGQGPEFLTYFNYEAQQDKSGLPNDRFSAERPEGSISTLTIQRTEQRDSAMYRCASSPQGSGPYEQYFGPGTRLTVT.

There are many counts of this clonotype. This chain connects TRBV20-1 to TRBJ2-3; TRBD1 might be the D (6 bases). The CDR3 covers 15 residues. Germline V gene data show CDR1 as DFQATT and CDR2 as SNEGSKA (reference sequence). Trimming took 6 bases from V and 0 from J, leaving 16 bases between them. CDR3: CSARLTGTSTDTQYF. The CDR3 coding sequence is TGCAGTGCCCGCCTGACAGGCACTAGCACAGATACGCAGTATTTT.

Many counts were recorded for this clonotype. The CDR3 DNA reads TGTGCCAGCAGTCCCCCCTCTAGACTCACAGATACGCAGTATTTT. Amino acid sequence: CASSPPSRLTDTQYF. V and J are TRBV28 and TRBJ2-3; D is unclear. CDR1 and CDR2 (germline): MDHEN, SYDVKM. This CDR3 is built from 15 residues. The V end lost 5 bases, the J end lost 2 bases, and 14 bases lay between the germline ends.

The table lists this clonotype with a few counts. V gene TRBV5-6 combines with J gene TRBJ2-1, with 9 bases matching TRBD2. The germline V gene has CDR1 SGHDT and CDR2 YYEEEE. Trimming cost V 2 bases and J 0 bases; bases outside gene matches: 6. The CDR3 extends over 17 amino acids. This chain's CDR3 is CASSLYSGGSSYNEQFF. The CDR3 DNA sequence: TGTGCCAGCAGCTTATATAGCGGGGGCAGCTCCTACAATGAGCAGTTCTTC.

This clonotype has a handful of counts. The chain employs TRBV7-2 and TRBJ2-1; tentatively, D is TRBD1 (6 bases). CDR3 length equals 15 residues. Per the germline V gene, CDR1 is SGHTA and CDR2 is FQGNSA. V was clipped by 0 bases and J by 1 base, with 7 bases between them. The CDR3 region has the DNA TGTGCCAGCAGCTTAGCGACAGGATCCTACAATGAGCAGTTCTTC. Encoded protein: CASSLATGSYNEQFF. Drawing the rest from reference TRBV7-2 and TRBJ2-1, the complete variable domain is GAGVSQSPSNKVTEKGKDVELRCDPISGHTALYWYRQSLGQGLEFLIYFQGNSAPDKSGLPSDRFSAERTGGSVSTLTIQRTQQEDSAVYLCASSLATGSYNEQFFGPGTRLTVL.

A single count supports this clonotype. This chain links TRBV6-4 with TRBJ2-3, with D perhaps TRBD1 (5 bases). This CDR3 contains 13 residues. Germline CDR1 reads MRHNA; CDR2 reads SNTAGT. The ends were cut back, 8 bases at V and 5 bases at J, with 14 bases in the middle. DNA for the CDR3: TGTGCCAGCGGAGACCGTAGGGGAGATACGCAGTATTTT. Translation gives CASGDRRGDTQYF.

The table lists this clonotype with many counts. This chain joins TRBV4-3 and TRBJ1-1; no clear D gene. The CDR3 spans 15 residues. The V end was cut by 3 bases, the J end by 2 bases, with 13 bases between. Germline V gene data show CDR1 as LGHNA and CDR2 as YSLEER. The CDR3 DNA sequence: TGCGCCAGCAGCCAGGACGCACAGAGTAACACTGAAGCTTTCTTT. Amino acid sequence: CASSQDAQSNTEAFF.

This clonotype was detected ten times or more. The chain combines TRBV6-1 with TRBJ2-7; TRBD1 matches 7 bases. The CDR3 loop spans 13 amino acids. Germline-derived CDR1 and CDR2 are MNHNS and SASEGT. Trimming removed 5 bases from V and 0 bases from J; junction bases left unmatched: 1. This chain's CDR3 is CASSWDSSYEQYF. For the CDR3, the DNA is TGTGCCAGCAGTTGGGACAGCTCCTACGAGCAGTACTTC.

This clonotype was counted many times. This sequence joins TRBV29-1 and TRBJ2-2; D uncertain. Germline V lookup: CDR1 SQVTM, CDR2 ANQGSEA. V was trimmed by 6 bases and J by 5 bases, leaving 10 bases between them. The CDR3 has 12 amino acids. As DNA, the CDR3 is TGCAGCGTCCGCCCCTTTACCGGGGAGCTGTTTTTT. It translates to CSVRPFTGELFF.

In its sample, this clonotype was seen many times. The V gene is TRBV29-1, the J gene TRBJ2-1; D not resolved. Trimming took 4 bases from V and 2 from J, leaving 3 bases between them. Germline V gives CDR1 SQVTM, CDR2 ANQGSEA. There are 11 residues in the CDR3. The CDR3 loop reads CSVVAYNEQFF. CDR3 nucleotide sequence: TGCAGCGTTGTAGCCTACAATGAGCAGTTCTTC.

V is TRBV6-2 or TRBV6-3 and J is TRBJ1-1; D may be TRBD1 (6 bases). The length of the CDR3 is 14 residues. The germline V and J ends were trimmed by 6 bases and 7 bases, with 18 bases remaining between them. The germline V gene encodes CDR1 MNHEY and CDR2 SVGEGT. The CDR3 here is CASSSTGSRDEAFF. As DNA, the CDR3 is TGTGCCAGCAGCTCAACAGGGAGTAGGGATGAAGCTTTCTTT.

This clonotype was picked up many times. This chain connects TRBV30 to TRBJ1-2, with unresolved D. The CDR3 has 17 amino acids. V gave up 0 bases and J gave up 6 bases, with 23 bases separating them. CDR1 and CDR2 from the germline V gene are GTSNPN and SVGIG (reference sequence). CDR3 amino acids: CAWSVRGGRTQMDGYTF. The CDR3 coding sequence is TGTGCCTGGAGTGTCCGGGGTGGGAGGACCCAAATGGATGGCTACACCTTC.

This rearrangement joins TRBV21-1 to TRBJ2-1; TRBD1 reflects the table's D call only, with no check against the DNA. TRBV21-1 is listed as a pseudogene. This CDR3 region has 16 residues. CDR3 nucleotide sequence: TGTGCCAGCAGCAAATTAGGTACAGGGGCTTTCAATGAGCAGTTCTTC. Translated, it gives CASSKLGTGAFNEQFF.

This clonotype has at least ten counts. The chain links TRBV12-3 or TRBV12-4 to TRBJ1-3; no definite D call. The germline V and J ends were trimmed by 2 bases and 1 base, with 9 bases remaining between them. The CDR3 length is 15 residues. The CDR3 DNA sequence: TGTGCCAGCAGTTTACTGCCTATTTCTGGAAACACCATATATTTT. This codes for CASSLLPISGNTIYF.

This clonotype was detected only a few times. This rearrangement joins TRBV6-5 to TRBJ1-6, with TRBD1 identical over 9 bases. Germline loops: CDR1 MNHEY, CDR2 SVGAGI. The CDR3 covers 16 residues. Unmatched junction bases numbered 9, after V lost 8 bases and J lost 4 bases. CDR3 loop: CASGTGGPIYNSPLHF. The CDR3 DNA is TGTGCCAGCGGTACAGGGGGCCCTATATATAATTCACCCCTCCACTTT.

There are many counts of this clonotype. The gene calls are TRBV13 and TRBJ2-3; D unresolved. The CDR3 sequence is 14 residues long. Germline CDR1 reads PRHDT; CDR2 reads FYEKMQ (reference sequence). V was cut by 1 base and J by 4 bases, with 9 bases left in between. The CDR3 region has the DNA TGTGCCAGCAGCTTAGTTCGTCGGGCAGATACGCAGTATTTT. Translating gives CASSLVRRADTQYF.

This clonotype came up many times. V gene TRBV5-1 combines with J gene TRBJ1-1; 7 bases fit TRBD1. The CDR3 covers 18 residues. The germline V gene has CDR1 SGHRS and CDR2 YFSETQ. The trim removed 0 bases at V and 6 bases at J, leaving 17 bases unmatched. CDR3 residues: CASSLEGGQHTSGAEAFF. In nucleotides, the CDR3 is TGCGCCAGCAGCTTGGAAGGGGGACAGCATACTTCGGGCGCTGAAGCTTTCTTT.